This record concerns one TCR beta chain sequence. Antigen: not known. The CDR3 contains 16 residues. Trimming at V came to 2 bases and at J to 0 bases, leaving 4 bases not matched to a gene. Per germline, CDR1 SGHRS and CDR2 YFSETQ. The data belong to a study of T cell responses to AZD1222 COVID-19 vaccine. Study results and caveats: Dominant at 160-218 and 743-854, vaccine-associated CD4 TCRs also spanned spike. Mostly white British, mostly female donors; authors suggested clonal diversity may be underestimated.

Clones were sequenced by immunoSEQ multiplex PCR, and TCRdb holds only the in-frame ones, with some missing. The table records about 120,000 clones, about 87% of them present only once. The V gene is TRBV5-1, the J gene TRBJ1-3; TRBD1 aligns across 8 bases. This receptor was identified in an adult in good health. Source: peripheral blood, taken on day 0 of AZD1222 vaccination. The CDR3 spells CASSFGTGLSGNTIYF. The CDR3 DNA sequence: TGCGCCAGCAGCTTCGGGACAGGACTCTCTGGAAACACCATATATTTT.